Below, 19 T cell receptor beta chains from the same sample are listed, as sequenced in a study of molecular identifiers for immune sequencing clone quantification. TCRdb ran MiXCR on the PCR reads and lists one entry per CDR3 protein. The sample consists of hundreds of thousands of distinct CDR3 sequences, 15% to 20% of them appearing once. The material sequenced was naive CD8+ T cells from blood, with Jurkat cell RNA spiked in. The subset was: FACS-sorted CD8+CD4-CCR7+CD45RA+ naive T cells. Receptor source: a human donor in good health. Some libraries in this study had Jurkat cell RNA spiked in.

This clonotype was seen at least ten times. The V call is TRBV7-9, the J call TRBJ2-7; D remains unclear. CDR1 is SEHNR and CDR2 is FQNEAQ in the germline V gene (reference sequence). V lost 5 bases and J 3 bases, leaving 8 bases between the germline ends. CDR3 length equals 12 residues. The CDR3 loop is CASSTDFYEQYF. The CDR3 coding sequence is TGTGCCAGCAGCACCGACTTCTACGAGCAGTACTTC.

This chain joins TRBV2 and TRBJ1-4; no clear D gene. There are 19 residues in the CDR3. The V end was cut by 4 bases, the J end by 0 bases, with 21 bases between. Germline V lookup: CDR1 SNHLY, CDR2 FYNNEI. The CDR3 region has the DNA TGTGCCAGCAGTGTCGTAAGCGGGAGCGTCCTTGCAACTAATGAAAAACTGTTTTTT. It yields the protein CASSVVSGSVLATNEKLFF.

The chain uses TRBV11-1 and TRBJ2-5, with D possibly TRBD1 on 5 matching bases. The length of the CDR3 is 16 residues. Trimming cost V 4 bases and J 1 base, with 16 bases left between them. Per germline, CDR1 SGHAT and CDR2 FQDESV (reference sequence). CDR3 amino acids: CASSYAPDRGQETQYF. The CDR3 region has the DNA TGTGCCAGCAGCTACGCTCCTGATAGGGGCCAAGAGACCCAGTACTTC.

About this clonotype: This sequence may be a read error, since a much larger clone differs from it by one base. The gene calls are TRBV24-1 and TRBJ2-5; either TRBD1 or TRBD2 may fit D (5 bases each). In germline, CDR1 is KGHDR, CDR2 SFDVKD. The CDR3 runs 15 residues. CDR3 residues: CATSEPGTPQETPYF. The CDR3, as DNA: TGTGCCACCAGTGAACCCGGGACGCCCCAAGAGACCCCGTACTTC.

This clonotype was found a few times. V and J are TRBV6-5 and TRBJ2-2; TRBD1 agrees at 7 bases. Per the germline V gene, CDR1 is MNHEY and CDR2 is SVGAGI. The CDR3 runs 17 residues. V was clipped by 5 bases and J by 4 bases; unmatched bases: 13. Here the CDR3 DNA reads TGTGCCAGCAGTCCTGGACAGGCCGCTGTGAGCACCGGGGAGCTGTTTTTT. The encoded protein is CASSPGQAAVSTGELFF.

On this clonotype itself: A much larger clone lies one base from this, so it may be a read error. In this CDR3 the conserved last residue, phenylalanine or tryptophan, is missing, so a read error is likely. This chain connects TRBV9 to TRBJ2-3; D uncertain. Trimming shortened V by 0 bases and J by 4 bases, and 9 bases separated the two germline ends. CDR1 is SGDLS and CDR2 is YYNGEE in the germline V gene. This CDR3 has 14 residues. The CDR3 DNA follows: TGTGCCAGCAGCGTAGGGGCAGCGTCAGATACGCAGTATGTT. Translated: CASSVGAASDTQYV.

For this clonotype: A single base separates this from a much larger clone, so it may be a read error. The DNA for the CDR3 is TGTGCCACCAGTGGTGCGGTAGCGGGAGTTATAGGTGAGCAGTTCTTC. Its translation is CATSGAVAGVIGEQFF. The V gene is TRBV24-1, the J gene TRBJ2-1; TRBD2 aligns across 9 bases. CDR3 length: 16 residues. Germline-derived CDR1 and CDR2 are KGHDR and SFDVKD. Trimming cost V 5 bases and J 9 bases; bases outside gene matches: 13.

Ten or more counts support this clonotype. The rearrangement uses TRBV29-1 and TRBJ2-3; 8 positions match TRBD1. V shed 4 bases and J 4 bases; nucleotides not matched to a gene: 4. This CDR3 is 13 amino acids long. In germline, CDR1 is SQVTM, CDR2 ANQGSEA. The CDR3 DNA reads as TGCAGCGTTGGGACAGGGATAGCAGATACGCAGTATTTT. Protein product: CSVGTGIADTQYF.

This clonotype has at least ten counts. This rearrangement joins TRBV5-6 to TRBJ1-1, with D unresolved. Germline CDR1 and CDR2: SGHDT and YYEEEE. V shed 0 bases and J shed 0 bases, with 12 bases lying between them. There are 16 residues in the CDR3. The CDR3 DNA reads TGTGCCAGCAGCTTGGATCTTGAGGGAATGAACACTGAAGCTTTCTTT. Its translation: CASSLDLEGMNTEAFF. Full variable domain (remainder filled in from reference TRBV5-6 and TRBJ1-1): DAGVTQSPTHLIKTRGQQVTLRCSPKSGHDTVSWYQQALGQGPQFIFQYYEEEERQRGNFPDRFSGHQFPNYSSELNVNALLLGDSALYLCASSLDLEGMNTEAFFGQGTRLTVV.

The chain links TRBV29-1 to TRBJ2-7; TRBD1 agrees at 10 bases. Germline CDR1 is SQVTM and CDR2 is ANQGSEA. The CDR3 spans 14 residues. The ends lost 4 bases at V and 3 bases at J; junction bases unmatched: 6. Here the CDR3 DNA reads TGCAGCGTTGTTGACAGGGGGCGTAACTACGAGCAGTACTTC. This codes for CSVVDRGRNYEQYF.

This clonotype occurred many times. The chain combines TRBV10-2 with TRBJ1-6; D call uncertain. Germline CDR1 WSHSY, CDR2 SAAADI. The CDR3 is 13 amino acids. V was shortened by 4 bases and J by 7 bases, with 8 bases between the two germline ends. The CDR3 DNA reads TGCGCCAGCAGTGGGAGGCTAAATTCACCCCTCCACTTT. Translation: CASSGRLNSPLHF.

V and J are TRBV20-1 and TRBJ2-1, with TRBD1 as a possible D gene (6 bases). Germline-derived CDR1 and CDR2 are DFQATT and SNEGSKA (reference sequence). The CDR3 has 15 residues. V lost 8 bases and J 0 bases, leaving 17 bases between the germline ends. CDR3 region: CSKQRTESSYNEQFF. DNA for the CDR3: TGCAGTAAACAGAGGACAGAGAGCTCCTACAATGAGCAGTTCTTC.

The V gene is TRBV27, the J gene TRBJ1-2; the match to TRBD1 covers 7 bases. The CDR3 is 14 amino acids. V was clipped by 5 bases and J by 7 bases; unmatched bases: 10. CDR1 and CDR2 from the germline V gene are MNHEY and SMNVEV (reference sequence). The chain's CDR3 is CASSLPTGIGGYTF. CDR3 coding DNA: TGTGCCAGCAGTCTACCGACAGGGATTGGTGGCTACACCTTC.

Many counts were recorded for this clonotype. The V and J genes are TRBV28 and TRBJ2-5, with D perhaps TRBD2 (5 bases). V was shortened by 6 bases and J by 1 base, with 12 bases between the two germline ends. The CDR3 loop spans 14 amino acids. The germline V gene encodes CDR1 MDHEN and CDR2 SYDVKM. CDR3 bases: TGTGCCAGCAGCCCCGGACTTGTCCAAGAGACCCAGTACTTC. It specifies CASSPGLVQETQYF.

This clonotype was counted at least ten times. In DNA, the CDR3 is TGCAGTGCTAGACGGAGTGGAGCTAGCACAGATACGCAGTATTTT. Protein product: CSARRSGASTDTQYF. The rearrangement joins TRBV20-1 to TRBJ2-3, with no clear D. The CDR3 contains 15 residues. Trimming took 2 bases from V and 0 from J, leaving 12 bases between them. Germline CDR1 is DFQATT and CDR2 is SNEGSKA (reference sequence).

The table lists this clonotype with a few counts. V is TRBV9 and J is TRBJ2-1; 9 nucleotides agree with TRBD2. In germline, CDR1 is SGDLS, CDR2 YYNGEE. With 7 bases clipped from V and 7 bases from J, the junction kept 12 bases outside the gene matches. The CDR3 runs to 15 residues. This CDR3 reads CASGGMGAGGNEQFF. CDR3 DNA sequence: TGTGCCAGCGGTGGGATGGGGGCGGGAGGGAATGAGCAGTTCTTC.

This clonotype was found many times. DNA of the CDR3: TGTGCCAGCAGCTTAGACAGGGTCGGTAATAACTATGGCTACACCTTC. It encodes CASSLDRVGNNYGYTF. The V gene is TRBV7-9, the J gene TRBJ1-2, with D possibly TRBD1 on 6 matching bases. CDR3 size: 16 residues. Per germline, CDR1 SEHNR and CDR2 FQNEAQ (reference sequence). V shed 1 base and J shed 1 base, with 13 bases lying between them.

This clonotype was counted many times. The V gene is TRBV9, the J gene TRBJ2-7; weak D call: TRBD2 (7 bases). CDR1 SGDLS and CDR2 YYNGEE come from the germline V gene. The CDR3 contains 14 residues. V lost 0 bases and J 3 bases, leaving 10 bases between the germline ends. The CDR3 nucleotides are TGTGCCAGCAGCGTAGGAGGGGGGGACTACGAGCAGTACTTC. This encodes CASSVGGGDYEQYF.

This clonotype was recorded at least ten times. The J gene is TRBJ2-3, the V gene TRBV6-1; the D gene could be TRBD1 or TRBD2 (6 bases each). The CDR3 runs to 12 residues. The germline V gene encodes CDR1 MNHNS and CDR2 SASEGT. V lost 6 bases and J 5 bases, leaving 9 bases between the germline ends. This CDR3 is CASSEGGDTQYF. As DNA, the CDR3 is TGTGCCAGCAGCGAGGGGGGAGATACGCAGTATTTT.